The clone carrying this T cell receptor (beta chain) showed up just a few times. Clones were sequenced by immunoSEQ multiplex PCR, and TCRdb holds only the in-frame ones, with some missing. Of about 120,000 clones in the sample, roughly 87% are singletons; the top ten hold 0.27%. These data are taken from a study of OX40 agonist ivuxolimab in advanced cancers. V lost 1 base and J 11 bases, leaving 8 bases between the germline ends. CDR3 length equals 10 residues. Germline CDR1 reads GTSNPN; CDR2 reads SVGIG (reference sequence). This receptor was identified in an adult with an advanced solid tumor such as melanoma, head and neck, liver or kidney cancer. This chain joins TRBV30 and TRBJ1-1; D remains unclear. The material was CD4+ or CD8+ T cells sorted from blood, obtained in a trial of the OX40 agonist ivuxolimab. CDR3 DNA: TGTGCCTGGAGTGATCAGCGGGCTTTCTTT. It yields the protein CAWSDQRAFF.